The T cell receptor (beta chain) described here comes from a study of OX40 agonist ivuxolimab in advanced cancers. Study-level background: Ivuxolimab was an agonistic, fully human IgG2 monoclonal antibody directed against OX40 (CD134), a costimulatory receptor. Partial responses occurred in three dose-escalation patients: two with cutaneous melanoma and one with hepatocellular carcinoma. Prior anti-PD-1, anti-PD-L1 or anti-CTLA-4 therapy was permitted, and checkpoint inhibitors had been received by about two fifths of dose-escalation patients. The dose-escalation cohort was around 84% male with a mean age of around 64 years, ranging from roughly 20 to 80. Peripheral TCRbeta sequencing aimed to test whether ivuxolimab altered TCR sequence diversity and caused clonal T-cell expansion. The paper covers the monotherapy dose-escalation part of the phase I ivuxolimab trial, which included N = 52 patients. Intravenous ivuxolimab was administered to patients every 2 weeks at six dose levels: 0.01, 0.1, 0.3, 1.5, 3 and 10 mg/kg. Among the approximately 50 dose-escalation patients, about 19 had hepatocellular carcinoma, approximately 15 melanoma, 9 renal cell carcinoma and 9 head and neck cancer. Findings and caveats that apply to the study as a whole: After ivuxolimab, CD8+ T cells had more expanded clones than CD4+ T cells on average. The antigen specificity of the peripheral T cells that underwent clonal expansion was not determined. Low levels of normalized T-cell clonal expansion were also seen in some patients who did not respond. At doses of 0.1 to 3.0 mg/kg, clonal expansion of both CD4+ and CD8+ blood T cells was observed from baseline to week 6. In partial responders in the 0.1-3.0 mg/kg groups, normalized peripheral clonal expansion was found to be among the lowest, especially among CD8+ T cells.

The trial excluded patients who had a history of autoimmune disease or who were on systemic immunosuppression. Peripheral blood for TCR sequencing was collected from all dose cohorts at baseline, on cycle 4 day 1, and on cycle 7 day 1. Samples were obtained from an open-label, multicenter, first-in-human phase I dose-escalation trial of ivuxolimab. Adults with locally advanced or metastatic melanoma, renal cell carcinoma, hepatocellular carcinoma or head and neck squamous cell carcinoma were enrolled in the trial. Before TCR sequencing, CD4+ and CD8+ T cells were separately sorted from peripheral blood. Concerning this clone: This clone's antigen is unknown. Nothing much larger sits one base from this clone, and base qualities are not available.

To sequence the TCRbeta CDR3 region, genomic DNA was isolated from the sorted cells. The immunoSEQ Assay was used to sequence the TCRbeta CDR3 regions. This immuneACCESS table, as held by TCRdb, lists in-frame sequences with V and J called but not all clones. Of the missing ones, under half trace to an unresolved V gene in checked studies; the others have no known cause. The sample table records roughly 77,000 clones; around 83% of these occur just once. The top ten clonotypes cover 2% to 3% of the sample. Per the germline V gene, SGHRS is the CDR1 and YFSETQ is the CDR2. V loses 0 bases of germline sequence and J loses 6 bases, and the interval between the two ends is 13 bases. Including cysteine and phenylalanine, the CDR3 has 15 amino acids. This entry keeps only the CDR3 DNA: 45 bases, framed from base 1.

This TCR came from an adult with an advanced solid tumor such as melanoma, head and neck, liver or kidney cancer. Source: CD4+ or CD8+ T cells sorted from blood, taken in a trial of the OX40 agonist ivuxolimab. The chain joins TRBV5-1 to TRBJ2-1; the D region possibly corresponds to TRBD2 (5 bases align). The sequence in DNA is TGCGCCAGCAGCTTGGGAGGGAGTGGGGTCAATGAGCAGTTCTTC. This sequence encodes CASSLGGSGVNEQFF.